The T cell receptor (beta chain) under discussion was sequenced for a study of T cells in Graves' hyperthyroidism and ophthalmopathy. It was uncontrolled infection, other autoimmune disease, pregnancy or lactation that excluded patients. Orbital computed tomography, thyroid ultrasound, serum thyroxine and TRAb, and clinical symptoms together informed the diagnoses. Study-wide results and caveats: Blood also showed most of the thyroid clonotypes that were expanded above 0.001.

This clonotype was picked up a small number of times. The antigen is not known. The germline CDR1 and CDR2 sequences are SGHVS and FNYEAQ. V dropped 5 bases and J dropped 4 bases, with 11 bases sitting between them. CDR3 length equals 13 residues. Amplification targeted TCR beta CDR3 regions from RNA transcripts. In the first-round RT-PCR of the TCR CDR3, the HTBI primer set was used. MiXCR, run by TCRdb on the multiplex PCR reads, gives a single entry per CDR3 protein. The sample has approximately 640,000 distinct CDR3 sequences, 17% seen once. The sequenced sample consisted of blood. The receptor was derived from a man over 45 with Graves' hyperthyroidism. The chain couples TRBV7-6 to TRBJ2-5; TRBD2 is a possible D gene (6 bases). The DNA of the CDR3 is TGTGCCAGCAGCCGGACTATTTCAGAGACCCAGTACTTC. Translation gives CASSRTISETQYF.